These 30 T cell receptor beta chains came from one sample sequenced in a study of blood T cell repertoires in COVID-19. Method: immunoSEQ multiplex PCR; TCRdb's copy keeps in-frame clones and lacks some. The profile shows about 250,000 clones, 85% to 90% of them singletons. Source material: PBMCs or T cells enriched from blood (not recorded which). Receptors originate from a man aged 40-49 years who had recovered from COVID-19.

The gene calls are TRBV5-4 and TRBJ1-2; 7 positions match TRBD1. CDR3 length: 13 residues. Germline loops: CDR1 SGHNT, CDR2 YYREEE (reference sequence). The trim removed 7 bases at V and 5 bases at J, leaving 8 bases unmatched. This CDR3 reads CASVARGLYGYTF. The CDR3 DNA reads TGTGCCAGCGTCGCCAGGGGGTTATATGGCTACACCTTC.

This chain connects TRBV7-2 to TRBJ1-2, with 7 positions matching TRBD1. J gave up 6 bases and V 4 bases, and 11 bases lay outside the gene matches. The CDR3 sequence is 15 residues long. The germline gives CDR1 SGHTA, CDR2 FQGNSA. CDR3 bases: TGTGCCAGCAGCTCAACAGGGGAGCCCCTCGATGGCTACACCTTC. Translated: CASSSTGEPLDGYTF.

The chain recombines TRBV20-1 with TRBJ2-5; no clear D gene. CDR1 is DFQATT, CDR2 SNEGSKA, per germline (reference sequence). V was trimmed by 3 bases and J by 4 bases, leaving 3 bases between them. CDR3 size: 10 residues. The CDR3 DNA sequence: TGCAGTGCTAGGAGAGAGACCCAGTACTTC. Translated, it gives CSARRETQYF.

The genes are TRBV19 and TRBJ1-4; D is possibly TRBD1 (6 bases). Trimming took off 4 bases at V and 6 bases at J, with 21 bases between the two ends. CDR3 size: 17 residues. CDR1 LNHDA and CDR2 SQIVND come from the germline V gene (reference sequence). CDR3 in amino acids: CASSTRQTGPYDEKLFF. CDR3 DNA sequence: TGTGCCAGTAGTACCCGCCAGACAGGACCTTACGATGAAAAACTGTTTTTT.

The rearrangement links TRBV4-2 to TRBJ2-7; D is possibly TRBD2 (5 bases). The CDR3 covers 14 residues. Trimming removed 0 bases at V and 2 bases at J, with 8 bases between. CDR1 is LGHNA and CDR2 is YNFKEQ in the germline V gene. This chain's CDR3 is CASSQDRGAYEQYF. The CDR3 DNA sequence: TGTGCCAGCAGCCAAGATCGGGGAGCCTACGAGCAGTACTTC.

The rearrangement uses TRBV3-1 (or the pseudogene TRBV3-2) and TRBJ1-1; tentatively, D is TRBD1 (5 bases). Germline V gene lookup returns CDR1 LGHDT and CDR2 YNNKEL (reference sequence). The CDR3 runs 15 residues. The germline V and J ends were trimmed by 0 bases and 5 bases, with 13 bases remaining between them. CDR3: CASSQDFPGGTEAFF. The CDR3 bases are TGTGCCAGCAGCCAAGATTTCCCGGGGGGGACTGAAGCTTTCTTT.

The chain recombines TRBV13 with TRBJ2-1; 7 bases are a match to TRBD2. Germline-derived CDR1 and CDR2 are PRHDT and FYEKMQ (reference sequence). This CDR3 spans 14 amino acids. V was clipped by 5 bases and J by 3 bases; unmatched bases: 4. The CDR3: CASSPGGIYNEQFF. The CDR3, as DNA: TGTGCCAGCAGCCCCGGGGGGATCTACAATGAGCAGTTCTTC.

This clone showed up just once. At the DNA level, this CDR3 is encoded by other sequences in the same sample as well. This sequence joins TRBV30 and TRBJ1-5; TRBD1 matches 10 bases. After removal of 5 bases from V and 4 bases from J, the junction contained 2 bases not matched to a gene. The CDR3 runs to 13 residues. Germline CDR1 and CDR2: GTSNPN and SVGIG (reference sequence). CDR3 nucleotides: TGTGCCTGGCGGACAGGGGGGAATCAGCCCCAGCATTTT. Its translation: CAWRTGGNQPQHF. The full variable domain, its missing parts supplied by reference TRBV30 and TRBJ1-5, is SQTIHQWPATLVQPVGSPLSLECTVEGTSNPNLYWYRQAAGRGLQLLFYSVGIGQISSEVPQNLSASRPQDRQFILSSKKLLLSDSGFYLCAWRTGGNQPQHFGDGTRLSIL.

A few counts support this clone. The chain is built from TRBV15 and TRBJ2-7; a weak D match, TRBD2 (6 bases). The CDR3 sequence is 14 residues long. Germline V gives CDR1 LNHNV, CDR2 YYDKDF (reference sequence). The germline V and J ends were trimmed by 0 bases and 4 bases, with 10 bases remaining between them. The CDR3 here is CATSRERRGYEQYF. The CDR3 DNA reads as TGTGCCACCAGCAGAGAGAGGAGGGGATACGAGCAGTACTTC.

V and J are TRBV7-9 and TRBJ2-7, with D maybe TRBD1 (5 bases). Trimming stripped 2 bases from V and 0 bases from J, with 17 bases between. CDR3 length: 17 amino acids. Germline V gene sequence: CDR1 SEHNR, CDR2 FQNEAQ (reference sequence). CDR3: CASSLFPQQDTSYEQYF. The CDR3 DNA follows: TGTGCCAGCAGCTTATTCCCCCAACAGGACACCTCCTACGAGCAGTACTTC.

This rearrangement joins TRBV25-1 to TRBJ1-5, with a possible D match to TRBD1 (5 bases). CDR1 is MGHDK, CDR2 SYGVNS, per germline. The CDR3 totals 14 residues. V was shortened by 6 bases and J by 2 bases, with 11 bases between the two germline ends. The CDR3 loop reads CASRVGGCNQPQHF. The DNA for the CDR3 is TGTGCCAGCAGGGTCGGGGGTTGCAATCAGCCCCAGCATTTT.

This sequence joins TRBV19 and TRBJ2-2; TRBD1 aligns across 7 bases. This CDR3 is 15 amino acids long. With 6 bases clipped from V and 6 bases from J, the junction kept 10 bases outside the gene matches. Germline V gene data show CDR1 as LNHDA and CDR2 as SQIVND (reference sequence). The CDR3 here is CASRGQPFNSGELFF. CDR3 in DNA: TGTGCCAGTAGGGGACAGCCTTTCAACTCCGGGGAGCTGTTTTTT.

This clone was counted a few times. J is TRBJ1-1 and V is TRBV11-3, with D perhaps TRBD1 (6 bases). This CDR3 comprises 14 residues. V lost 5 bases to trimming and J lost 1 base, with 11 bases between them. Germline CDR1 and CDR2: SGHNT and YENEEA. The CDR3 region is CASSMGQANTEAFF. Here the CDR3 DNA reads TGTGCCAGCAGCATGGGACAAGCGAACACTGAAGCTTTCTTT.

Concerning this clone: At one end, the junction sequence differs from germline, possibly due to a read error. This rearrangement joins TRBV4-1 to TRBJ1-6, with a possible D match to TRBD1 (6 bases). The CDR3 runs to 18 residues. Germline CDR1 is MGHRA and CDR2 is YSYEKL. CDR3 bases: TGCGCCAGCAGCCAAGCTGGGACAACCAGGGGATATAATTTACCCCTCCACTTT. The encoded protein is CASSQAGTTRGYNLPLHF.

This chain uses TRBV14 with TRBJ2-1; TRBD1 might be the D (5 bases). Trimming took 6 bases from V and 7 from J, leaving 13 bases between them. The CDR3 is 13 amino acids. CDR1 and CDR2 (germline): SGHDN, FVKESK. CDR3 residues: CASRSGFGNEQFF. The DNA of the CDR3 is TGTGCCAGCAGGTCAGGGTTTGGGAATGAGCAGTTCTTC. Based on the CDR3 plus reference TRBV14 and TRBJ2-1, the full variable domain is EAGVTQFPSHSVIEKGQTVTLRCDPISGHDNLYWYRRVMGKEIKFLLHFVKESKQDESGMPNNRFLAERTGGTYSTLKVQPAELEDSGVYFCASRSGFGNEQFFGPGTRLTVL.

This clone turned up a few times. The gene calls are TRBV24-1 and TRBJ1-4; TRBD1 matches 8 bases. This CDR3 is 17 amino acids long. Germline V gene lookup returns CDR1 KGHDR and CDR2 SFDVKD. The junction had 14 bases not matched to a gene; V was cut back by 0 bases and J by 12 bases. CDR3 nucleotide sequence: TGTGCCACCAGTGATTTGCTTCTCGGGGACAGGCGCTATCAACTGTTTTTT. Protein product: CATSDLLLGDRRYQLFF.

The CDR3 sequence: CASSQDGHSPLHF. The CDR3 DNA reads TGTGCCAGCAGCCAAGATGGGCATTCACCCCTCCACTTT. The V and J genes are TRBV3-1 (or the pseudogene TRBV3-2) and TRBJ1-6; D unclear. Looked up from germline, CDR1 is LGHDT and CDR2 is YNNKEL (reference sequence). The CDR3 contains 13 residues. V dropped 0 bases and J dropped 8 bases, with 5 bases sitting between them.

The CDR3 nucleotides are TGTGCCAGCAGCCAAGACGTGACTAGCGGGGGAAACGAGCAGTACTTC. This sequence encodes CASSQDVTSGGNEQYF. The V gene is TRBV3-1 (or the pseudogene TRBV3-2), the J gene TRBJ2-7; the match to TRBD2 covers 12 bases. Germline assignment: CDR1 LGHDT and CDR2 YNNKEL (reference sequence). The V gene end was trimmed by 0 bases and the J gene end by 5 bases; junction bases not matched to a gene: 5. This CDR3 contains 16 residues.

The DNA for the CDR3 is TGTGCCAGCAGCTTCGGCCCAGGGTTGAACACTGAAGCTTTCTTT. Protein sequence: CASSFGPGLNTEAFF. The chain carries TRBV7-3 and TRBJ1-1, with D perhaps TRBD1 (5 bases). The CDR3 loop spans 15 amino acids. Trimming stripped 3 bases from V and 0 bases from J, with 11 bases between. Germline V gives CDR1 SGHTA, CDR2 FQGTGA.

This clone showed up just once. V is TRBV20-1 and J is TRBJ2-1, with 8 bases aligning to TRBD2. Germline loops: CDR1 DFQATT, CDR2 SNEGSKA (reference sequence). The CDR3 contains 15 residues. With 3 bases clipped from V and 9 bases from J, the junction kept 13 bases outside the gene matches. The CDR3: CSASSGEPWRREQFF. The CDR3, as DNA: TGCAGTGCTAGTAGCGGGGAACCCTGGCGGCGTGAGCAGTTCTTC.

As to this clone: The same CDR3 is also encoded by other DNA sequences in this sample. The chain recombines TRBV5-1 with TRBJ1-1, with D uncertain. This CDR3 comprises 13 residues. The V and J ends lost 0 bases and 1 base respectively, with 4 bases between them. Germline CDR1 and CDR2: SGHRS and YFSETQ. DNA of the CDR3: TGCGCCAGCAGCTTGGCTCCGAACACTGAAGCTTTCTTT. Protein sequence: CASSLAPNTEAFF.

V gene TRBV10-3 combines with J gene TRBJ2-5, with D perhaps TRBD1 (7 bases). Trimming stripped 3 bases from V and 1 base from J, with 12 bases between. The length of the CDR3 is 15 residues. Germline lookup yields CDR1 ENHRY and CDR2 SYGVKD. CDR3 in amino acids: CAISDRRDSQETQYF. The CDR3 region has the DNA TGTGCCATCAGTGATCGGCGGGACAGCCAAGAGACCCAGTACTTC.

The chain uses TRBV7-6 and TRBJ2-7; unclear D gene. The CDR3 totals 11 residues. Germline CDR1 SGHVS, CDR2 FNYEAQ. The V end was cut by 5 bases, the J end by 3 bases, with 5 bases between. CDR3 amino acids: CASSNYYEQYF. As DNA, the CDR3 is TGTGCCAGCAGCAATTACTACGAGCAGTACTTC.

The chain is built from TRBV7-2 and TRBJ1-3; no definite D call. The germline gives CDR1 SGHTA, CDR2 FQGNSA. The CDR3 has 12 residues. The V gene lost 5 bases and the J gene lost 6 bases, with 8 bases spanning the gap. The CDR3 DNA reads TGTGCCAGCAGCGCGGCGCTAAACACCATATATTTT. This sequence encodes CASSAALNTIYF.

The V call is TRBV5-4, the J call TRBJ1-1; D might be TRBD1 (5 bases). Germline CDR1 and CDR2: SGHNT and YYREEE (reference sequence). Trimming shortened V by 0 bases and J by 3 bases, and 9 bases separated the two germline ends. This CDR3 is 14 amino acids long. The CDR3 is CASSLARVHTEAFF. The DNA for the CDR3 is TGTGCCAGCAGCTTGGCCAGGGTACACACTGAAGCTTTCTTT.

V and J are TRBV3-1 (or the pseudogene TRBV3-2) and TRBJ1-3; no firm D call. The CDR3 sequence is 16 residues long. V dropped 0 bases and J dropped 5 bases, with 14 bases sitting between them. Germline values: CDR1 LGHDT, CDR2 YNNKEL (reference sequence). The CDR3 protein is CASSQDKLFPRNTIYF. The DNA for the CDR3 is TGTGCCAGCAGCCAAGATAAGCTTTTTCCTCGAAACACCATATATTTT.

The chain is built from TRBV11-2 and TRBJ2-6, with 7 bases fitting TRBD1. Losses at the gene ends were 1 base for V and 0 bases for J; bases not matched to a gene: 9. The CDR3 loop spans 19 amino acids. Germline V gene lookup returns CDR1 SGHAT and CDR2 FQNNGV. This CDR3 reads CASSLVPVTGFSGANVLTF. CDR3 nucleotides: TGTGCCAGCAGCTTAGTGCCCGTGACAGGGTTCTCTGGGGCCAACGTCCTGACTTTC.

CDR3 loop: CASSSRQASNEKLFF. CDR3 sequence (DNA): TGTGCCAGCTCATCTCGACAGGCGTCTAATGAAAAACTGTTTTTT. The chain is built from TRBV18 and TRBJ1-4; TRBD1 might be the D (6 bases). The CDR3 loop spans 15 amino acids. V shed 5 bases and J shed 3 bases, with 13 bases lying between them. Germline lookup yields CDR1 KGHSH and CDR2 LQKENI.

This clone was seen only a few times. The CDR3 sequence is CASSSQGLNGAFF. The CDR3 nucleotides read TGTGCCAGCAGCTCCCAAGGACTGAATGGAGCTTTCTTT. The chain is built from TRBV7-9 and TRBJ1-1; D call uncertain. Trimming cost V 4 bases and J 10 bases, with 16 bases left between them. Per the germline V gene, CDR1 is SEHNR and CDR2 is FQNEAQ (reference sequence). CDR3 length equals 13 residues.

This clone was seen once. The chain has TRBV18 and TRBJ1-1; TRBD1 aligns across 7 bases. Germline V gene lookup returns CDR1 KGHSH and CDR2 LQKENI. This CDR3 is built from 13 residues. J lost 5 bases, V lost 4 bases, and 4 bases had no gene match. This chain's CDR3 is CASSLGGETEAFF. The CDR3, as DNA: TGTGCCAGCTCACTAGGGGGCGAGACTGAAGCTTTCTTT.